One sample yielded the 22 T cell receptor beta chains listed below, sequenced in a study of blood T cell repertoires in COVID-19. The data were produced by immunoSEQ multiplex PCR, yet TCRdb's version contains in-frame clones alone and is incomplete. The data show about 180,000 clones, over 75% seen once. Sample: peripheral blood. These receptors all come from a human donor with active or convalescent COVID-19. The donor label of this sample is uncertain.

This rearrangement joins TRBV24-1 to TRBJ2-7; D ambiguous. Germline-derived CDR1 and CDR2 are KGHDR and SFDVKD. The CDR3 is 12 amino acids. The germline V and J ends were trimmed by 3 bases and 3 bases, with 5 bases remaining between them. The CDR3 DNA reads TGTGCCACCAGTGATCTAGGCTACGAGCAGTACTTC. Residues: CATSDLGYEQYF.

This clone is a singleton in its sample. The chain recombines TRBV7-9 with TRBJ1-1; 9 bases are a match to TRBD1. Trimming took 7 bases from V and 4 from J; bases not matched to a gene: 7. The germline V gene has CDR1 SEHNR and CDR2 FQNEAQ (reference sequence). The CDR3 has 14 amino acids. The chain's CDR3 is CASMDRGTSTEAFF. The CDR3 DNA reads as TGTGCCAGCATGGACAGGGGCACAAGCACTGAAGCTTTCTTT.

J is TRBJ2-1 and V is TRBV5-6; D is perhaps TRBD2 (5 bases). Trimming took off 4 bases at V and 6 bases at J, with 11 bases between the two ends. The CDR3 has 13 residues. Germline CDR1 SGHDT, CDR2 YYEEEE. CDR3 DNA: TGTGCCAGCAGCAGACTAACACTCAATGAGCAGTTCTTC. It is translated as CASSRLTLNEQFF.

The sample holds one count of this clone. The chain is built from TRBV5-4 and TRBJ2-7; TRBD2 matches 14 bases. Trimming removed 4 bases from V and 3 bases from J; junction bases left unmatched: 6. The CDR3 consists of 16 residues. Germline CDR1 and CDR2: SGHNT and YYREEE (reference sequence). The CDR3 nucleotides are TGTGCCAGCAGCGGCGGGACTAGCGGGAGATACTACGAGCAGTACTTC. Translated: CASSGGTSGRYYEQYF.

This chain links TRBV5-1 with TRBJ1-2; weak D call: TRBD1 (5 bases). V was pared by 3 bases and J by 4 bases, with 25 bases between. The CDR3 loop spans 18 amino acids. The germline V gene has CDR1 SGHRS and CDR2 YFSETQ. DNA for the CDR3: TGCGCCAGCAGCTCTCAACCTGGGGCAGCCTCCTTGGGCTATGGCTACACCTTC. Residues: CASSSQPGAASLGYGYTF.

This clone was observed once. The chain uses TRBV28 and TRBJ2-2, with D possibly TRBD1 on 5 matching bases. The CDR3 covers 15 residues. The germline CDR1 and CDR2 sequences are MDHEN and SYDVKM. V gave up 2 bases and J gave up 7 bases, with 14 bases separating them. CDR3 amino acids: CASSLGSQGVGELFF. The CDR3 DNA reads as TGTGCCAGCAGTTTAGGATCCCAAGGGGTCGGGGAGCTGTTTTTT.

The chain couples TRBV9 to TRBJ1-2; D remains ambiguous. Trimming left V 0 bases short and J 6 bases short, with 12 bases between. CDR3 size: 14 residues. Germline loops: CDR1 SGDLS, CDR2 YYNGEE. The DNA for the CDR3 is TGTGCCAGCAGCGTAGGCGGCCACACCGATGGCTACACCTTC. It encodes CASSVGGHTDGYTF.

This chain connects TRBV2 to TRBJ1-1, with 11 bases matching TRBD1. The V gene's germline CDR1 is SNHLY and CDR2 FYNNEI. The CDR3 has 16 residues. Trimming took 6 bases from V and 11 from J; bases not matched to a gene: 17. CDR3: CASSVRTPGTGGRAFF. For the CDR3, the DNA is TGTGCCAGCAGCGTAAGGACTCCAGGGACAGGGGGTCGGGCTTTCTTT.

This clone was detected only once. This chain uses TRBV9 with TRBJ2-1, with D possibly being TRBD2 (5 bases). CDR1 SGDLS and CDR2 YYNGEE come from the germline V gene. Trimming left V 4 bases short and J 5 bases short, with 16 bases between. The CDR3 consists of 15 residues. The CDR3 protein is CASSPRLLLHNEQFF. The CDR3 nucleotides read TGTGCCAGCAGCCCCCGACTACTCTTACACAATGAGCAGTTCTTC.

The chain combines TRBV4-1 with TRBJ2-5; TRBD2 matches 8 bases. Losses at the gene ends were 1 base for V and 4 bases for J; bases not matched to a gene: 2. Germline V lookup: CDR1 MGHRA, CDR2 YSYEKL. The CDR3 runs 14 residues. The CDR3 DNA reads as TGCGCCAGCAGCCAAGCGGGGGGGTCAGAGACCCAGTACTTC. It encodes CASSQAGGSETQYF.

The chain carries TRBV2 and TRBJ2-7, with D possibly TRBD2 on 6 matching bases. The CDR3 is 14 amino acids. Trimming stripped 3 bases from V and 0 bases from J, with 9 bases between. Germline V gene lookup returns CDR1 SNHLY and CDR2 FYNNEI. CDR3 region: CASSDLTSSYEQYF. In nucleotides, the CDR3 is TGTGCCAGCAGTGATCTGACTAGCTCCTACGAGCAGTACTTC.

The CDR3 DNA is TGTGCCAGCAGCGGGACTAGCGGGGGTGAGCAGTTCTTC. This sequence encodes CASSGTSGGEQFF. The chain joins TRBV2 to TRBJ2-1; 14 bases agree with TRBD2. This CDR3 spans 13 amino acids. V was clipped by 6 bases and J by 9 bases; unmatched bases: 1. The germline CDR1 and CDR2 sequences are SNHLY and FYNNEI. The whole variable domain, filled in from reference TRBV2 and TRBJ2-1, reads EPEVTQTPSHQVTQMGQEVILRCVPISNHLYFYWYRQILGQKVEFLVSFYNNEISEKSEIFDDQFSVERPDGSNFTLKIRSTKLEDSAMYFCASSGTSGGEQFFGPGTRLTVL.

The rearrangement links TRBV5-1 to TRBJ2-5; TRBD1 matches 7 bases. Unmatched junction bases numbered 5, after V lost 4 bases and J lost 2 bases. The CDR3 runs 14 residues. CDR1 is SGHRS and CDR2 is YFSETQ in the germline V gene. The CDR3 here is CASSRGQTQETQYF. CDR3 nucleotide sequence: TGCGCCAGCAGCCGGGGACAGACTCAAGAGACCCAGTACTTC.

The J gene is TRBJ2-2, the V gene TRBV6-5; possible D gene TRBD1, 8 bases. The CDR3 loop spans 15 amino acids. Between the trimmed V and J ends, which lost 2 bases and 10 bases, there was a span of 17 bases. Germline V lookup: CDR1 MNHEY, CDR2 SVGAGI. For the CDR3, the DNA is TGTGCCAGCAGTTACACAGGGGGGGCCTACCTGGAGCTGTTTTTT. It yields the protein CASSYTGGAYLELFF.

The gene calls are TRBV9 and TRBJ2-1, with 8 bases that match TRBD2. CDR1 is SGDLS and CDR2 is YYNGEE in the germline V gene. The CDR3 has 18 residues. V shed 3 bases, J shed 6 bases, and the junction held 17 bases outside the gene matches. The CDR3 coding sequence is TGTGCCAGCAGCGCCCAGATTAAAAGCGGGAGTGTGTTCAATGAGCAGTTCTTC. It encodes CASSAQIKSGSVFNEQFF.

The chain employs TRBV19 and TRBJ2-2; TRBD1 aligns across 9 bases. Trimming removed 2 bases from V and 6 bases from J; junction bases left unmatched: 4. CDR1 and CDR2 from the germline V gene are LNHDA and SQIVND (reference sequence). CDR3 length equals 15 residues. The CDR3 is CASSISDRGPGELFF. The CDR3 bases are TGTGCCAGTAGTATATCGGACAGGGGTCCCGGGGAGCTGTTTTTT.

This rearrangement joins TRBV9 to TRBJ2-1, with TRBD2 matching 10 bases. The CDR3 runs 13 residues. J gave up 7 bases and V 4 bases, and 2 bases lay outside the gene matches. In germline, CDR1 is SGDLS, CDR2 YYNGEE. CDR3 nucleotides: TGTGCCAGCAGCTTTAGCGGGGGGAATGAGCAGTTCTTC. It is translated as CASSFSGGNEQFF.

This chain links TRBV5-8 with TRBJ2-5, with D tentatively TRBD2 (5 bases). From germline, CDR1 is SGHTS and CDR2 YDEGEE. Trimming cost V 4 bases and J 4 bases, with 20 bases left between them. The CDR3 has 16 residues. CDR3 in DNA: TGTGCCAGCAGCCAACGGAGAGGGCCGGGCGGAGAGACCCAGTACTTC. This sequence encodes CASSQRRGPGGETQYF.

The CDR3 DNA reads TGTGCCAGCAGCGTACGTGGGAGCCCAGATACGCAGTATTTT. It is translated as CASSVRGSPDTQYF. The V and J genes are TRBV9 and TRBJ2-3, with a tentative D call TRBD2 (5 bases). The CDR3 totals 14 residues. V was cut by 1 base and J by 4 bases, with 10 bases left in between. The germline CDR1 and CDR2 sequences are SGDLS and YYNGEE.

The CDR3 DNA sequence: TGTGCCAGCAGAAAACCGGGTCCGGAGACCCAGTACTTC. Its translation: CASRKPGPETQYF. V gene TRBV6-5 combines with J gene TRBJ2-5; D is ambiguous. V lost 6 bases and J lost 5, with 13 bases in between. The CDR3 sequence is 13 residues long. Germline V gives CDR1 MNHEY, CDR2 SVGAGI.

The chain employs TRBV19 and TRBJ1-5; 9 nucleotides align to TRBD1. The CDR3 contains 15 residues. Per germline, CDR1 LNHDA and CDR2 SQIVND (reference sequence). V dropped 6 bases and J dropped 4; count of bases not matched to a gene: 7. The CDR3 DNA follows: TGTGCCAGTAGCCCGGGACAGGGCCCAAATCAGCCCCAGCATTTT. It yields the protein CASSPGQGPNQPQHF.

CDR3 DNA sequence: TGTGCCAGCAGGACGACCGGGGGAGGGGCAGATACGCAGTATTTT. This codes for CASRTTGGGADTQYF. The J gene is TRBJ2-3, the V gene TRBV6-5; TRBD2 matches at 7 bases. V shed 6 bases, J shed 4 bases, and the junction held 10 bases outside the gene matches. CDR3 length: 15 residues. CDR1 is MNHEY and CDR2 is SVGAGI in the germline V gene.